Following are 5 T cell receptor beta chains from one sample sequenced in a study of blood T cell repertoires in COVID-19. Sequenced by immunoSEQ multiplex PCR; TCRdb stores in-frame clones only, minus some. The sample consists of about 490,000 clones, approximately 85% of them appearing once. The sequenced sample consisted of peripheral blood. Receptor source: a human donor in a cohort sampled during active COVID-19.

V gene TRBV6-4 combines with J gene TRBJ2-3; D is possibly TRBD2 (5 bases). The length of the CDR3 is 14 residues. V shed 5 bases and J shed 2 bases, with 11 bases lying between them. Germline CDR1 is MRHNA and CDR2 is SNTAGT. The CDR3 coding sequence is TGTGCCAGCAGTCAGCGGTCGTTCACAGATACGCAGTATTTT. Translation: CASSQRSFTDTQYF.

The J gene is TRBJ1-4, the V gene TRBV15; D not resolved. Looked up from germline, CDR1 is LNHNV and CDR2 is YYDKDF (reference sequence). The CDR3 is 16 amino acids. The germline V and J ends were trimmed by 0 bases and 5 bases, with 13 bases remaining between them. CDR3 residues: CATSRESVQRNEKLFF. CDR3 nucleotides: TGTGCCACCAGCAGAGAGTCGGTGCAGCGAAATGAAAAACTGTTTTTT.

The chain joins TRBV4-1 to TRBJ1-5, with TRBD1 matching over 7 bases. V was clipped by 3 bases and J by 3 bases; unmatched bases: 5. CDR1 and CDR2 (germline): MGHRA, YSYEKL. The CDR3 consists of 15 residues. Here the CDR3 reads CASSQLGQLNQPQHF. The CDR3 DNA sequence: TGCGCCAGCAGCCAGTTGGGACAGCTCAATCAGCCCCAGCATTTT.

CDR3 amino acids: CASSLGGGPRSGNTIYF. CDR3 DNA: TGTGCCAGCAGCTTAGGGGGGGGGCCCCGCTCTGGAAACACCATATATTTT. V usage is TRBV7-3 and J usage is TRBJ1-3; possible D gene TRBD1, 6 bases. Between the trimmed V and J ends, which lost 2 bases and 0 bases, there was a span of 14 bases. The CDR3 is 17 amino acids. Germline V gene lookup returns CDR1 SGHTA and CDR2 FQGTGA.

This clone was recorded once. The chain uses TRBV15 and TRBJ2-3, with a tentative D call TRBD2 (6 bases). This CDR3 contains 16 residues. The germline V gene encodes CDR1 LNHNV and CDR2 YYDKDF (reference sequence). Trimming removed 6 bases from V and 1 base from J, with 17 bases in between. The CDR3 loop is CATRAGGSYGTDTQYF. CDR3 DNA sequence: TGTGCCACCAGGGCAGGAGGGAGTTATGGCACAGATACGCAGTATTTT.